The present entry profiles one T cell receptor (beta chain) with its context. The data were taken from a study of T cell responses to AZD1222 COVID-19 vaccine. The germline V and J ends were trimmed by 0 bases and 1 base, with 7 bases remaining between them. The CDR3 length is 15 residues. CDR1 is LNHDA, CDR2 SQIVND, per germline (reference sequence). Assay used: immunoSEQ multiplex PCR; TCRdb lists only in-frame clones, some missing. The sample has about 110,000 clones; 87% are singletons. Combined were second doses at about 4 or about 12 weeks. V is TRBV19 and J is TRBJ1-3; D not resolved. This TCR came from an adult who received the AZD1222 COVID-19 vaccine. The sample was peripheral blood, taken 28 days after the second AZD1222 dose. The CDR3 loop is CASSIESGSGNTIYF. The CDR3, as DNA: TGTGCCAGTAGTATAGAATCCGGGTCTGGAAACACCATATATTTT.